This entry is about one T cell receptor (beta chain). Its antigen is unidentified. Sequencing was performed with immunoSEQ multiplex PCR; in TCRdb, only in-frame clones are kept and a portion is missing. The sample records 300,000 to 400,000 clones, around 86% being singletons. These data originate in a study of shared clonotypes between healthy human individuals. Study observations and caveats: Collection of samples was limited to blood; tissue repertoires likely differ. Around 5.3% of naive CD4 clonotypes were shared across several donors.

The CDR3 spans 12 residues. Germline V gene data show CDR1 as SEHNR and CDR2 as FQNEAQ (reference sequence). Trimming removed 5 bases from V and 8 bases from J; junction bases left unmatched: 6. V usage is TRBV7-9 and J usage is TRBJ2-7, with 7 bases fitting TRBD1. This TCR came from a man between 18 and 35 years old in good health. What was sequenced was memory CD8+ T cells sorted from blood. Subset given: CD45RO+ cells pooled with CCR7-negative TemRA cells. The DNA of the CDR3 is TGTGCCAGCAGCGCAGACAGGGAAAAGCAGTACTTC. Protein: CASSADREKQYF.